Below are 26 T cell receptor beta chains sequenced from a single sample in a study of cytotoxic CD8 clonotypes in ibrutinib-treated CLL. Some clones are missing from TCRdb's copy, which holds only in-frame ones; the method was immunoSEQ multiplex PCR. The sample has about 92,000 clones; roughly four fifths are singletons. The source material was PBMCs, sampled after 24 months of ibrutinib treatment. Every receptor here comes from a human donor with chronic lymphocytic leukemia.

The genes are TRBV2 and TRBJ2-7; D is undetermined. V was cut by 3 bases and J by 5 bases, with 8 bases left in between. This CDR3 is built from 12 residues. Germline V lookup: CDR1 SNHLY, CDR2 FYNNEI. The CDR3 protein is CASSDYWNEQYF. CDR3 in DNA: TGTGCCAGCAGTGACTACTGGAACGAGCAGTACTTC.

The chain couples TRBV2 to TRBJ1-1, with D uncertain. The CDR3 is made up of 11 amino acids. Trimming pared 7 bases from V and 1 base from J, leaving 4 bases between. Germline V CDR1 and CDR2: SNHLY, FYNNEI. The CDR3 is CASTRNTEAFF. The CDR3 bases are TGTGCCAGCACTAGGAACACTGAAGCTTTCTTT.

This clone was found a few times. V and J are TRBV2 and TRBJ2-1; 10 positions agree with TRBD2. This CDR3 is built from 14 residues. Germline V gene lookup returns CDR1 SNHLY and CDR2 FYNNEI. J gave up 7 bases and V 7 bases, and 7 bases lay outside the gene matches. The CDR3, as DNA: TGTGCCAGCATTCTAGCGGGGGTGGTTAATGAGCAGTTCTTC. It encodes CASILAGVVNEQFF.

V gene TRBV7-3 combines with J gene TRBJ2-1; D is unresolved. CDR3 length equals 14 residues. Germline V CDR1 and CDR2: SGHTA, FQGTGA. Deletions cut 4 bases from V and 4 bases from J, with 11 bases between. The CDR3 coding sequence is TGTGCCAGCAGCTCAGAGACTGGTTACAATGAGCAGTTCTTC. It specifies CASSSETGYNEQFF.

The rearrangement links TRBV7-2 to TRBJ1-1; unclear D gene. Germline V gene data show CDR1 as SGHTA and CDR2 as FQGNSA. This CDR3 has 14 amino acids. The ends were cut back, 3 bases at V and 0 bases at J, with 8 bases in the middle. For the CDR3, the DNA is TGTGCCAGCAGCTTTGATCCCGTGAACACTGAAGCTTTCTTT. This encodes CASSFDPVNTEAFF. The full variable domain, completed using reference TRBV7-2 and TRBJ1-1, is GAGVSQSPSNKVTEKGKDVELRCDPISGHTALYWYRQSLGQGLEFLIYFQGNSAPDKSGLPSDRFSAERTGGSVSTLTIQRTQQEDSAVYLCASSFDPVNTEAFFGQGTRLTVV.

As DNA, the CDR3 is TGTGCCAGCAGCTTAGTGAGCCTCAGAGGTGAGCAGTTCTTC. This encodes CASSLVSLRGEQFF. The rearrangement joins TRBV7-9 to TRBJ2-1; D ambiguous. V shed 1 base and J shed 9 bases, with 13 bases lying between them. This CDR3 is built from 14 residues. Germline loops: CDR1 SEHNR, CDR2 FQNEAQ (reference sequence).

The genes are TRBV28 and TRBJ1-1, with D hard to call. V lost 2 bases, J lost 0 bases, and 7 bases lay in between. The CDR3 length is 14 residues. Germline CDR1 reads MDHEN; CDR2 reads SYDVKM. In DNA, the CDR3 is TGTGCCAGCAGTTTAACTTCGATGAACACTGAAGCTTTCTTT. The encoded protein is CASSLTSMNTEAFF.

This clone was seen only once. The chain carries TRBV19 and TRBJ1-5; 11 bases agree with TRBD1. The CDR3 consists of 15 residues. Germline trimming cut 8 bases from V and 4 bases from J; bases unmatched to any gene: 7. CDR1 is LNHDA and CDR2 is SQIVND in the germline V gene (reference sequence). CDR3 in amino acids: CASGLGTGGNQPQHF. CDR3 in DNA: TGTGCCAGTGGCCTCGGGACAGGGGGGAATCAGCCCCAGCATTTT.

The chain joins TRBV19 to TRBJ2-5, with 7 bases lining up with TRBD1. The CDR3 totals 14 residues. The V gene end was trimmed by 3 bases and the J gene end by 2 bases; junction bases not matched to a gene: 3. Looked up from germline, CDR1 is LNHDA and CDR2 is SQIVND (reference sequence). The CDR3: CASSMARGQETQYF. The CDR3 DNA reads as TGTGCCAGTAGTATGGCCAGGGGGCAAGAGACCCAGTACTTC.

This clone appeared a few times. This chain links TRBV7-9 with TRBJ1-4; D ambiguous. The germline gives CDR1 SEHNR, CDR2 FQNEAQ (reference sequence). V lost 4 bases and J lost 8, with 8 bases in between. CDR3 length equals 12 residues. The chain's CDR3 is CASSSAREKLFF. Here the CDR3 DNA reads TGTGCCAGCAGCTCAGCCCGAGAAAAACTGTTTTTT.

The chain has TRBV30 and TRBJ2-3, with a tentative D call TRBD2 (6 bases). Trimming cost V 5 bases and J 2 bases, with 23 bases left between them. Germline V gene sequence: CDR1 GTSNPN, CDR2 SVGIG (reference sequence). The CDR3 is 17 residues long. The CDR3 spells CAWPALRDSFHTDTQYF. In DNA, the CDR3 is TGTGCCTGGCCTGCCCTCCGGGACTCTTTCCACACAGATACGCAGTATTTT. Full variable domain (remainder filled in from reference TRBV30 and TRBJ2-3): SQTIHQWPATLVQPVGSPLSLECTVEGTSNPNLYWYRQAAGRGLQLLFYSVGIGQISSEVPQNLSASRPQDRQFILSSKKLLLSDSGFYLCAWPALRDSFHTDTQYFGPGTRLTVL.

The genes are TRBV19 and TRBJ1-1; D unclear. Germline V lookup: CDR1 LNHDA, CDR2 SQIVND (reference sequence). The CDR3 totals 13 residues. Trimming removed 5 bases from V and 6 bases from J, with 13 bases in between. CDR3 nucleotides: TGTGCCAGTAGTGTAGGGCCGCGGGCTGAAGCTTTCTTT. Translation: CASSVGPRAEAFF.

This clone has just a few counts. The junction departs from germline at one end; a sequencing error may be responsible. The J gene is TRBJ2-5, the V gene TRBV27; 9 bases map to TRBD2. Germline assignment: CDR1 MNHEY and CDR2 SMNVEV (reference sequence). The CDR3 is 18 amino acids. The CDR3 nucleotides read TGTGCCAGCAGTTTCCTACTGGGCGGGAGGGCCTACCATGAGACCCAGTACTTC. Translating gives CASSFLLGGRAYHETQYF.

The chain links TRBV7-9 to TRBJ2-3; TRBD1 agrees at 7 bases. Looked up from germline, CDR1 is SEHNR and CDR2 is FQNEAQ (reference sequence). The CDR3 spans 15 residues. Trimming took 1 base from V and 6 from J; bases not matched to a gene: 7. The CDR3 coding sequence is TGTGCCAGCAGCTTAGTGACAGGGAGAGAGGATACGCAGTATTTT. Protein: CASSLVTGREDTQYF.

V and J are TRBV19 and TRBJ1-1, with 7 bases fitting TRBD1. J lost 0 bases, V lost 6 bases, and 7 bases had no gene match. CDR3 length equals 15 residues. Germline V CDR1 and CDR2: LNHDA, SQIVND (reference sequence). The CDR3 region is CASRGTVFMNTEAFF. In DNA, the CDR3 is TGTGCCAGTAGGGGGACAGTATTTATGAACACTGAAGCTTTCTTT. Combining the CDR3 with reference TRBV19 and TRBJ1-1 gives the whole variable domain DGGITQSPKYLFRKEGQNVTLSCEQNLNHDAMYWYRQDPGQGLRLIYYSQIVNDFQKGDIAEGYSVSREKKESFPLTVTSAQKNPTAFYLCASRGTVFMNTEAFFGQGTRLTVV.

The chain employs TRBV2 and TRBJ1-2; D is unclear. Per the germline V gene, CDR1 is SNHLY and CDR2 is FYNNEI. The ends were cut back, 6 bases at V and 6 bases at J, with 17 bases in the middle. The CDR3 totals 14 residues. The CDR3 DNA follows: TGTGCCAGCAGCCCTTCCTCCAGTGCGAATGGCTACACCTTC. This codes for CASSPSSSANGYTF. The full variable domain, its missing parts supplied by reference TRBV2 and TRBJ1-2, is EPEVTQTPSHQVTQMGQEVILRCVPISNHLYFYWYRQILGQKVEFLVSFYNNEISEKSEIFDDQFSVERPDGSNFTLKIRSTKLEDSAMYFCASSPSSSANGYTFGSGTRLTVV.

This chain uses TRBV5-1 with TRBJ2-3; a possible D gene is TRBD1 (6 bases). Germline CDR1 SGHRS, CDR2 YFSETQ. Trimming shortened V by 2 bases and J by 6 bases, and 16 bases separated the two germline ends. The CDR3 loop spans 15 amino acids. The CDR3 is CASSLGQRDIDTQYF. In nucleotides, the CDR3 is TGCGCCAGCAGCTTAGGACAGAGGGATATCGATACGCAGTATTTT.

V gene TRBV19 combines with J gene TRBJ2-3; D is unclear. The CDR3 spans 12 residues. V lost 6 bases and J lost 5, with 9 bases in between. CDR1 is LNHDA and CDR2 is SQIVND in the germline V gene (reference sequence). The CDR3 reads CASRGKVDTQYF. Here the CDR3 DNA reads TGTGCCAGTAGGGGGAAGGTAGATACGCAGTATTTT.

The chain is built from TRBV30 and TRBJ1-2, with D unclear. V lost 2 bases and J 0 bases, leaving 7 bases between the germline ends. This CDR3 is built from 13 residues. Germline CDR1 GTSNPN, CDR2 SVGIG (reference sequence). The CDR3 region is CAWSPRANYGYTF. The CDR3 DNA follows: TGTGCCTGGAGTCCCCGAGCTAACTATGGCTACACCTTC. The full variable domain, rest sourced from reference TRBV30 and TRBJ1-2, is SQTIHQWPATLVQPVGSPLSLECTVEGTSNPNLYWYRQAAGRGLQLLFYSVGIGQISSEVPQNLSASRPQDRQFILSSKKLLLSDSGFYLCAWSPRANYGYTFGSGTRLTVV.

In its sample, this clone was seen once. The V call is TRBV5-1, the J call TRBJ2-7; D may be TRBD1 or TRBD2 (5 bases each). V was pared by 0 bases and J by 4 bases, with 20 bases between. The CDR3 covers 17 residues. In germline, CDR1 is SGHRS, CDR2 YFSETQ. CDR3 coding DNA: TGCGCCAGCAGCTTGGATGGGACCGTGGCAGGGCGGTACGAGCAGTACTTC. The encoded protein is CASSLDGTVAGRYEQYF.

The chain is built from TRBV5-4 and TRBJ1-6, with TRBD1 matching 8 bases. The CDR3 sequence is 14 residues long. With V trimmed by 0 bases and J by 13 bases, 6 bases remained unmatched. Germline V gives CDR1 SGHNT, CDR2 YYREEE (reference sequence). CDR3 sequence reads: CASSLGTGISPLHF. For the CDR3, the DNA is TGTGCCAGCAGCTTGGGGACAGGGATTTCCCCCCTCCACTTT.

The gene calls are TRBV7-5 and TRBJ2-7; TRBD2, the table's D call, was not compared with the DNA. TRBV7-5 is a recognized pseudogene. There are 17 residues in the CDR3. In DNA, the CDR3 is TGTGCCAGAAGCCCCCCTCTCCGGGACGGGAGCTCCTACGAGCAGTACTTC. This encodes CARSPPLRDGSSYEQYF.

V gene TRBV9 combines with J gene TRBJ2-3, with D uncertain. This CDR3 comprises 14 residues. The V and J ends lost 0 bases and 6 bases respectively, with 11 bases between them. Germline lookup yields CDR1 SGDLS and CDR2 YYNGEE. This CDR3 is CASSVEVHGDTQYF. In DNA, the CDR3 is TGTGCCAGCAGCGTAGAGGTCCATGGTGATACGCAGTATTTT.

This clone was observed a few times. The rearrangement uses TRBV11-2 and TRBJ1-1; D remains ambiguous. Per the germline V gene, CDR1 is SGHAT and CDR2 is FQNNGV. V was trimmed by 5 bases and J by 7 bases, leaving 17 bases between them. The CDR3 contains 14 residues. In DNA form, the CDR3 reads TGTGCCAGCAGCCAGGTGGGGAGACTAGATGAAGCTTTCTTT. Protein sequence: CASSQVGRLDEAFF.

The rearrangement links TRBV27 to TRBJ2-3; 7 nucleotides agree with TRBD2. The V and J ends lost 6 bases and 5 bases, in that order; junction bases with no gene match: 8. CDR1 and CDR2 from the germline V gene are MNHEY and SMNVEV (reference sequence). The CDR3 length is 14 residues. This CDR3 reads CASRTSLDLDTQYF. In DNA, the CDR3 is TGTGCCAGCAGGACTAGCTTGGATTTAGATACGCAGTATTTT.

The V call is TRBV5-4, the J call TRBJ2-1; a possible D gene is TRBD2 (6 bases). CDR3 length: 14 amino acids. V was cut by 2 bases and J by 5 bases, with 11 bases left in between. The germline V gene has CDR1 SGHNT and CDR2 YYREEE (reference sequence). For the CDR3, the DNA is TGTGCCAGCAGCTTAGGCGGGGACCACAATGAGCAGTTCTTC. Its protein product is CASSLGGDHNEQFF.